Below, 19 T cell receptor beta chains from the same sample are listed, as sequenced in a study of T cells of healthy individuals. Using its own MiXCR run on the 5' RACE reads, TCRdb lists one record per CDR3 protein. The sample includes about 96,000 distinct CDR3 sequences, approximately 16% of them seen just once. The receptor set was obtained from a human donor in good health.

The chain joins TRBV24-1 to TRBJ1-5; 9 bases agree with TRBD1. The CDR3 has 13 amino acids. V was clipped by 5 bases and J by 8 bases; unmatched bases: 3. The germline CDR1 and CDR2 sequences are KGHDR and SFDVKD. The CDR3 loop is CATSAGTGKPQHF. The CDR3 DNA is TGTGCCACCAGTGCCGGGACAGGGAAGCCCCAGCATTTT.

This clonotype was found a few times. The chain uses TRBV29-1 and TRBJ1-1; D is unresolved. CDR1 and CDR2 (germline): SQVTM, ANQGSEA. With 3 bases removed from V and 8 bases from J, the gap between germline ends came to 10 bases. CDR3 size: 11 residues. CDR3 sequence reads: CSVDPGREAFF. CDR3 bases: TGCAGCGTTGACCCAGGACGCGAAGCTTTCTTT.

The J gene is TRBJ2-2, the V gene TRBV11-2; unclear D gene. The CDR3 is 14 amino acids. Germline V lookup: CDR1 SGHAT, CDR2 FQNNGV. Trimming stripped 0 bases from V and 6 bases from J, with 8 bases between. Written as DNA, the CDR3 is TGTGCCAGCAGCTTAGAGGTGGGCGCCGGGGAGCTGTTTTTT. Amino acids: CASSLEVGAGELFF.

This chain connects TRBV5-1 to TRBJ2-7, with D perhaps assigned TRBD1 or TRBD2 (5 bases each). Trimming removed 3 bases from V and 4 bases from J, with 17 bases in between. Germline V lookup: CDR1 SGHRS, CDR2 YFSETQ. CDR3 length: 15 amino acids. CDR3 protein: CASSSTGTLAYEQYF. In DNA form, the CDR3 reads TGCGCCAGCAGCTCAACCGGGACGCTGGCTTACGAGCAGTACTTC.

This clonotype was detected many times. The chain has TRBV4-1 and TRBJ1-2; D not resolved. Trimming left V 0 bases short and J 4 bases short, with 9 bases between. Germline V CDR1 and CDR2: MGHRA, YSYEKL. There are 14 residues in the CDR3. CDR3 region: CASSQDRNRYGYTF. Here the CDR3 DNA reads TGCGCCAGCAGCCAAGATAGGAATCGCTATGGCTACACCTTC.

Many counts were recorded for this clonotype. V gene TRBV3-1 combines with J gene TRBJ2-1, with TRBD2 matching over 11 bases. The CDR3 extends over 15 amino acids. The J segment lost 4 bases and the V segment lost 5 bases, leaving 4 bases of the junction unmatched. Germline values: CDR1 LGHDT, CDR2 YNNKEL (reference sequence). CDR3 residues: CASSEGLAEYNEQFF. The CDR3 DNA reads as TGTGCCAGCAGCGAGGGACTAGCGGAATACAATGAGCAGTTCTTC.

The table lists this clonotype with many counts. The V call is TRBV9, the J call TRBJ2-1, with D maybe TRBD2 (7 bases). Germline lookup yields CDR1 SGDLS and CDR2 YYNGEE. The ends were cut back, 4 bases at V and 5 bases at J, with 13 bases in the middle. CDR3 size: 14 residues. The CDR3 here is CASSPGGLNNEQFF. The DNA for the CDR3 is TGTGCCAGCAGCCCGGGGGGCCTAAACAATGAGCAGTTCTTC.

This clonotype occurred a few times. DNA of the CDR3: TGTGCCATCAGCCCGTTCGACAGGGGGCACACTGAAGCTTTCTTT. Its protein is CAISPFDRGHTEAFF. The rearrangement joins TRBV10-3 to TRBJ1-1, with 10 bases that match TRBD1. CDR3 size: 15 residues. CDR1 is ENHRY, CDR2 SYGVKD, per germline. Losses at the gene ends were 6 bases for V and 3 bases for J; bases not matched to a gene: 7.

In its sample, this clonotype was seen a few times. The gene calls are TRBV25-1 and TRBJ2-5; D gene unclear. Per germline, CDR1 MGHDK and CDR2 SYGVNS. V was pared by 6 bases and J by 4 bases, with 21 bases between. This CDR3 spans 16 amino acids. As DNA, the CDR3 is TGTGCCAGCAGCCCTACTGCGTATAGGGCGGCAGAGACCCAGTACTTC. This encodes CASSPTAYRAAETQYF.

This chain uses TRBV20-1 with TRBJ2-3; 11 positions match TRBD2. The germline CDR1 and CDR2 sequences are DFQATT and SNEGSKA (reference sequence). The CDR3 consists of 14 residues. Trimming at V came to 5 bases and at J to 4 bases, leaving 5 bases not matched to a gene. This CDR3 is CSARGTSGPDTQYF. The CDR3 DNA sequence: TGCAGTGCTCGAGGGACTAGCGGCCCAGATACGCAGTATTTT.

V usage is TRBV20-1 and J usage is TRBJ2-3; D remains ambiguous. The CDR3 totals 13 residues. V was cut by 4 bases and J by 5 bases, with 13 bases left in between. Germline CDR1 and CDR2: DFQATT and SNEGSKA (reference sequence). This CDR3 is CSAINFSKDTQYF. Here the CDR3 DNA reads TGCAGTGCTATCAACTTTAGTAAAGATACGCAGTATTTT.

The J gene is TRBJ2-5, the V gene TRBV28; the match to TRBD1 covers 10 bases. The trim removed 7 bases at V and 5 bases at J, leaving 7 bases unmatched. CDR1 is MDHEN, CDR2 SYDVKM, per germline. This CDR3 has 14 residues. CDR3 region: CASILGQGTETQYF. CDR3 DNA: TGTGCCAGCATTCTGGGACAGGGGACGGAGACCCAGTACTTC.

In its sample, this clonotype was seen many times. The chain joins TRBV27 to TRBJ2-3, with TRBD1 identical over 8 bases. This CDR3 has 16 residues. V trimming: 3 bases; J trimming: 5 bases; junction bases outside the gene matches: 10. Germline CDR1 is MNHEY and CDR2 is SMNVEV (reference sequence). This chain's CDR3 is CASSLVQGAVGDTQYF. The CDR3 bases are TGTGCCAGCAGTTTGGTCCAGGGGGCTGTTGGAGATACGCAGTATTTT.

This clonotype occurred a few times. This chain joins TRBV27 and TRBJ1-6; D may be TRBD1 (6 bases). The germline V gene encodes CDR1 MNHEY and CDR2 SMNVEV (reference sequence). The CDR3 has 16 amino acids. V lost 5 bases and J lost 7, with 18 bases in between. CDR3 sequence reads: CASSLKSLGGNSPLHF. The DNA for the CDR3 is TGTGCCAGCAGTCTTAAAAGTTTGGGGGGCAATTCACCCCTCCACTTT.

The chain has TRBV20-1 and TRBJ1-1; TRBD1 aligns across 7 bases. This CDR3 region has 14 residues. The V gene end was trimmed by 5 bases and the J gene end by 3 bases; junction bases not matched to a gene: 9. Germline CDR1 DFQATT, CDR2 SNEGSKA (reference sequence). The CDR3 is CSAPTPGGYTEAFF. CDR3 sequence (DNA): TGCAGTGCTCCCACCCCAGGGGGATACACTGAAGCTTTCTTT.

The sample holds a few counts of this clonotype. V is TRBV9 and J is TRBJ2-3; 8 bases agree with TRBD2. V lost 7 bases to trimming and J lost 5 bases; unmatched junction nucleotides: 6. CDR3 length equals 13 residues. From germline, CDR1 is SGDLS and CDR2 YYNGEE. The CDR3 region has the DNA TGTGCCAGCGGGGCGGGGGGTCTAGATACGCAGTATTTT. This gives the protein CASGAGGLDTQYF.

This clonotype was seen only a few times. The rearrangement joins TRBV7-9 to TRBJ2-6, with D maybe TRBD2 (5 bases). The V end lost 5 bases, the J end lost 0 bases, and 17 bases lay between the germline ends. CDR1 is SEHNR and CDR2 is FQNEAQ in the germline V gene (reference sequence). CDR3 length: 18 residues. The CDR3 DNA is TGTGCCAGCAGCCCACGGGCTAGCTCCTCCTCTGGGGCCAACGTCCTGACTTTC. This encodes CASSPRASSSSGANVLTF.

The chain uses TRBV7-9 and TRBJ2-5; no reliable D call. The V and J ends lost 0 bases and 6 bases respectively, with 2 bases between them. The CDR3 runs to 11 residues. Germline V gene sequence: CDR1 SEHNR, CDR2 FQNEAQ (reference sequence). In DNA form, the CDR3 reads TGTGCCAGCAGCTTAGCAAAGACCCAGTACTTC. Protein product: CASSLAKTQYF.

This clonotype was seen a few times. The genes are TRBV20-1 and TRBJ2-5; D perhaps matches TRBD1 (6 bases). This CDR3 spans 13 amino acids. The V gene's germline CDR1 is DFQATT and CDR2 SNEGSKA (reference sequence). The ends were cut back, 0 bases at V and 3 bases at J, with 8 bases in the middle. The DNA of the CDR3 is TGCAGTGCTAGAGACGGGACAAAAGAGACCCAGTACTTC. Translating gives CSARDGTKETQYF.